A selection of T cell receptor beta chains follows, all from one sample in a study of identical twins. From the 5' RACE reads, TCRdb called clonotypes with MiXCR, one entry per CDR3 protein. Of approximately 530,000 distinct CDR3 sequences in the sample, about a fifth were seen once. These data are also associated with another study on yellow fever vaccine responses in identical twins.

Material: CD4+ T cells sorted from blood. The origin of the receptors is a woman aged 18-29 years in good health. Both conserved end residues are part of each CDR3. A D gene is named only where the DNA matches it firmly. Clone size is stated in some rows and not others, as once, few, many or a class when expanded.

J	V	size	D	DNA	CDR3
TRBJ2-1	TRBV12-3/TRBV12-4	NA	TRBD2	TGTGCCAGCAGAACCCAAGGGACTAGGCAGTTCTTC	CASRTQGTRQFF
TRBJ2-1	TRBV28	NA	TRBD2	TGTGCCAGCAGTACGGGACTAGCGGCCCGAGGGCAGTTCTTC	CASSTGLAARGQFF
TRBJ2-1	TRBV14	few	TRBD2	TGTGCCAGCAGCCAAAAAGGAGGGGTGACTAGCCCCCTATACAATGAGCAGTTCTTC	CASSQKGGVTSPLYNEQFF
TRBJ2-5	TRBV10-3	many	NA	TGTGCCATCAGAGGCTCGGGGGAGACCCAGTACTTC	CAIRGSGETQYF
TRBJ2-2	TRBV24-1	few	NA	TGTGCCACCAGTGATCCAAATGCGGGGCTCGGGGAGCTGTTTTTT	CATSDPNAGLGELFF
TRBJ1-5	TRBV6-2/TRBV6-3	few	TRBD1	TGTGCCAGCCGTACAGGGGGTTTCAATCAGCCCCAGCATTTT	CASRTGGFNQPQHF
TRBJ1-1	TRBV25-1	NA	NA	TGTGCCAGCTTCCTGACAGGTATGAACACTGAAGCTTTCTTT	CASFLTGMNTEAFF
TRBJ1-1	TRBV2	few	TRBD1	TGTGCCAGCAGTGAGGACAGGGTGGGGTTGAACACTGAAGCTTTCTTT	CASSEDRVGLNTEAFF
TRBJ2-2	TRBV4-2	NA	TRBD2	TGTGCCAGCAGCCTCTCCTCCACTAGCGGGGGGGCAGAGGCCACCGGGGAGCTGTTTTTT	CASSLSSTSGGAEATGELFF
TRBJ1-5	TRBV6-1	NA	NA	TGTGCCAGCAGCCCTGGGGGGCCCAAGAGTCAGCCCCAGCATTTT	CASSPGGPKSQPQHF
TRBJ2-7	TRBV28	NA	NA	TGTGCCAGCGACAACTACTACGAGCAGTACTTC	CASDNYYEQYF
TRBJ2-3	TRBV4-1	few	TRBD2	TGCGCCGGTAACCGGGGACTAGCGGGCACAGATACGCAGTATTTT	CAGNRGLAGTDTQYF
TRBJ2-1	TRBV24-1	NA	TRBD2	TGTGCCACCAGTGATTCACAGGGACTAGCGTCCTACAATGAGCAGTTCTTC	CATSDSQGLASYNEQFF
TRBJ2-3	TRBV20-1	few	NA	TGCAGTGCTGGCCCGGGGGTCGCGCAGTATTTT	CSAGPGVAQYF
TRBJ1-1	TRBV29-1	few	NA	TGCAGCGTTGGCTTGGGGCGAACAAGTGAAGCTTTCTTT	CSVGLGRTSEAFF
TRBJ2-3	TRBV20-1	NA	NA	TGCAGTGGGGTGATCACAGATACGCAGTATTTT	CSGVITDTQYF
TRBJ2-3	TRBV29-1	NA	NA	TGCAGCGTTGAGGACTTGCCGGCAGGTACGCAGTATTTT	CSVEDLPAGTQYF
TRBJ1-1	TRBV12-3/TRBV12-4	few	NA	TGTGCCAGCAGTACCCCGACAGTGAACACTGAAGCTTTCTTT	CASSTPTVNTEAFF
TRBJ1-4	TRBV15	few	TRBD1	TGTGCCACCAGCAGGACAGGGCGAGAAAAACTGTTTTTT	CATSRTGREKLFF
TRBJ1-1	TRBV4-2	many	NA	TGTGCCAGCAGCCAAGATACGGCCACTGAAGCTTTCTTT	CASSQDTATEAFF
TRBJ2-1	TRBV12-3/TRBV12-4	few	NA	TGTGCCAGCAGTTTAAAACCAACCGTTGAGCAGTTCTTC	CASSLKPTVEQFF
TRBJ2-7	TRBV28	NA	NA	TGTGCCAGCATGTCTGAACAGGGAGAGGCCGGGTACGAGCAGTACTTC	CASMSEQGEAGYEQYF
TRBJ1-1	TRBV20-1	NA	NA	TGCAGTGCTAGAAGGGGCCCTGGGGCGGGGAACACTGAAGCTTTCTTT	CSARRGPGAGNTEAFF
TRBJ2-3	TRBV29-1	few	TRBD1	TGCAGCGTGCCCGGGACAGGGAGAGCAGATACGCAGTATTTT	CSVPGTGRADTQYF
TRBJ1-5	TRBV12-3/TRBV12-4	NA	NA	TGTGCCAGCAGCCTAGGACATCCAAATCAGCCCCAGCATTTT	CASSLGHPNQPQHF
TRBJ1-1	TRBV6-1	few	TRBD1	TGTGCCACTGGGCAGGGGGCCGTGAACACTGAAGCTTTCTTT	CATGQGAVNTEAFF
TRBJ1-1	TRBV12-3/TRBV12-4	few	NA	TGTGCCAGCAGTCGACAGGCCATGAACACTGAAGCTTTCTTT	CASSRQAMNTEAFF
TRBJ2-5	TRBV18	many	TRBD1	TGTGCCAGCTCACCGAGGGACAGGGGAGAGACCCAGTACTTC	CASSPRDRGETQYF